One and the same sample provided the 24 T cell receptor beta chains below, sequenced in a study of blood T cell repertoires in COVID-19. The assay was immunoSEQ multiplex PCR, and TCRdb's table has in-frame clones only and misses some. In the table there are around 140,000 clones, 87% of which are singletons. The source material was peripheral blood. Receptors originate from a man between 50 and 59 years old with active COVID-19.

J is TRBJ2-5 and V is TRBV2, with 9 bases matching TRBD2. V was clipped by 8 bases and J by 5 bases; unmatched bases: 0. CDR3 length: 11 amino acids. Germline V gene sequence: CDR1 SNHLY, CDR2 FYNNEI. The CDR3 region is CASGLAETQYF. The DNA of the CDR3 is TGTGCCAGCGGACTAGCGGAGACCCAGTACTTC.

The chain combines TRBV15 with TRBJ2-1, with 11 bases lining up with TRBD2. The CDR3 has 16 residues. V shed 0 bases, J shed 8 bases, and the junction held 6 bases outside the gene matches. Per the germline V gene, CDR1 is LNHNV and CDR2 is YYDKDF (reference sequence). The CDR3 DNA reads TGTGCCACCAGCAGAGAATCGACTAGCGGGATACATGAGCAGTTCTTC. This translates into CATSRESTSGIHEQFF.

V usage is TRBV20-1 and J usage is TRBJ1-3; 7 nucleotides align to TRBD1. CDR1 is DFQATT, CDR2 SNEGSKA, per germline (reference sequence). J lost 0 bases, V lost 3 bases, and 2 bases had no gene match. The CDR3 has 14 residues. The CDR3 nucleotides are TGCAGTGCTAGTGACAGGGCCTCTGGAAACACCATATATTTT. As protein: CSASDRASGNTIYF.

The V and J genes are TRBV11-2 and TRBJ2-3; TRBD2 might be the D (5 bases). Per germline, CDR1 SGHAT and CDR2 FQNNGV. This CDR3 is 15 amino acids long. The germline V and J ends were trimmed by 4 bases and 4 bases, with 15 bases remaining between them. The DNA for the CDR3 is TGTGCCAGCAGCTCTCTGCGGGTTGGGCCAGATACGCAGTATTTT. Its protein product is CASSSLRVGPDTQYF.

This sequence joins TRBV5-4 and TRBJ2-1; D possibly corresponds to TRBD2 (5 bases). From germline, CDR1 is SGHNT and CDR2 YYREEE (reference sequence). The CDR3 consists of 13 residues. Trimming took off 6 bases at V and 3 bases at J, with 10 bases between the two ends. CDR3 in amino acids: CASNLRDYNEQFF. The CDR3 region has the DNA TGTGCCAGCAATCTTCGGGACTACAATGAGCAGTTCTTC.

The chain employs TRBV6-4 and TRBJ1-2; perhaps TRBD1 as D (6 bases). The germline V gene has CDR1 MRHNA and CDR2 SNTAGT. With 6 bases removed from V and 14 bases from J, the gap between germline ends came to 22 bases. The CDR3 has 13 amino acids. This chain's CDR3 is CASSPERATGLTF. In DNA, the CDR3 is TGTGCCAGCAGCCCCGAAAGGGCGACAGGTCTTACCTTC.

A single count supports this clone. This chain links TRBV19 with TRBJ1-5; 12 nucleotides match TRBD1. In germline, CDR1 is LNHDA, CDR2 SQIVND (reference sequence). Trimming took 1 base from V and 2 from J; bases not matched to a gene: 9. CDR3 length equals 19 residues. In DNA, the CDR3 is TGTGCCAGTAGTATAGGCACGAGGGACAGGGGGCTTGGCAATCAGCCCCAGCATTTT. It is translated as CASSIGTRDRGLGNQPQHF.

The rearrangement links TRBV7-9 to TRBJ2-7, with 10 bases fitting TRBD1. Germline V gene sequence: CDR1 SEHNR, CDR2 FQNEAQ (reference sequence). There are 14 residues in the CDR3. V was pared by 6 bases and J by 5 bases, with 7 bases of the junction left unmatched. The CDR3 here is CASRFGTGDHEQYF. The DNA of the CDR3 is TGTGCCAGCAGGTTCGGGACAGGGGATCACGAGCAGTACTTC.

The chain combines TRBV2 with TRBJ2-7; possibly TRBD2 for D (6 bases). The CDR3 sequence is 13 residues long. The V end was cut by 1 base, the J end by 3 bases, with 7 bases between. Per the germline V gene, CDR1 is SNHLY and CDR2 is FYNNEI. CDR3 sequence (DNA): TGTGCCAGCAGTGAAGGGGGGGACTACGAGCAGTACTTC. Encoded protein: CASSEGGDYEQYF.

This chain connects TRBV9 to TRBJ2-2, with 7 nucleotides matching TRBD1. The CDR3 extends over 16 amino acids. The junction had 6 bases not matched to a gene; V was cut back by 3 bases and J by 1 base. In germline, CDR1 is SGDLS, CDR2 YYNGEE. CDR3 protein: CASSGDTGVNTGELFF. DNA of the CDR3: TGTGCCAGCAGCGGGGATACAGGGGTGAACACCGGGGAGCTGTTTTTT.

J is TRBJ1-3 and V is TRBV15, with unresolved D. Germline values: CDR1 LNHNV, CDR2 YYDKDF (reference sequence). This CDR3 spans 14 amino acids. Trimming took off 0 bases at V and 8 bases at J, with 11 bases between the two ends. CDR3 loop: CATSRDKGRDTIYF. The CDR3 DNA follows: TGTGCCACCAGCAGAGATAAAGGGAGAGACACCATATATTTT.

This rearrangement joins TRBV19 to TRBJ1-4; D uncertain. Deletions cut 3 bases from V and 3 bases from J, with 11 bases between. CDR3 length: 15 residues. CDR1 is LNHDA, CDR2 SQIVND, per germline (reference sequence). Written as DNA, the CDR3 is TGTGCCAGTAGTATCGAGGGATTTTCTAATGAAAAACTGTTTTTT. Its translation is CASSIEGFSNEKLFF.

The chain links TRBV6-1 to TRBJ2-1, with D maybe TRBD2 (6 bases). This CDR3 has 15 amino acids. V lost 3 bases to trimming and J lost 1 base, with 10 bases between them. Germline CDR1 is MNHNS and CDR2 is SASEGT. The CDR3: CASSEWGESYNEQFF. CDR3 nucleotide sequence: TGTGCCAGCAGTGAGTGGGGGGAATCCTACAATGAGCAGTTCTTC.

CDR3 region: CATSNGGDTIYF. The CDR3 coding sequence is TGTGCCACCAGCAATGGGGGGGACACCATATATTTT. This chain uses TRBV15 with TRBJ1-3; possible D gene TRBD1, 5 bases. This CDR3 is built from 12 residues. CDR1 LNHNV and CDR2 YYDKDF come from the germline V gene (reference sequence). Trimming left V 4 bases short and J 8 bases short, with 9 bases between.

The chain recombines TRBV4-1 with TRBJ1-5; 10 nucleotides match TRBD1. Losses at the gene ends were 4 bases for V and 6 bases for J; bases not matched to a gene: 3. CDR3 length equals 14 residues. Germline loops: CDR1 MGHRA, CDR2 YSYEKL. The CDR3 sequence is CASSRTGGSQPQHF. CDR3 coding DNA: TGCGCCAGCAGCCGGACAGGGGGAAGTCAGCCCCAGCATTTT.

The chain carries TRBV6-1 and TRBJ2-3, with TRBD2 matching 10 bases. V gave up 3 bases and J gave up 4 bases; unmatched junction bases: 4. Germline lookup yields CDR1 MNHNS and CDR2 SASEGT. CDR3 length: 15 residues. DNA of the CDR3: TGTGCCAGCAGTGAGGTAGCGGGGGGCCCAGATACGCAGTATTTT. This encodes CASSEVAGGPDTQYF.

The CDR3 spells CASSRGKGNQETQYF. The CDR3, as DNA: TGCGCCAGCAGCCGAGGGAAGGGCAACCAAGAGACCCAGTACTTC. The chain recombines TRBV4-3 with TRBJ2-5; D is possibly TRBD2 (5 bases). Germline lookup yields CDR1 LGHNA and CDR2 YSLEER. The CDR3 is made up of 15 amino acids. Between the trimmed V and J ends, which lost 4 bases and 0 bases, there was a span of 12 bases.

This clone was counted a few times. The chain links TRBV15 to TRBJ1-6; 7 bases are a match to TRBD1. The CDR3 extends over 15 amino acids. V lost 9 bases and J lost 6; bases outside the gene matches: 11. From germline, CDR1 is LNHNV and CDR2 YYDKDF (reference sequence). The CDR3 here is CATSRDSSLNSPLHF. For the CDR3, the DNA is TGTGCCACAAGCCGGGACAGTTCCCTTAATTCACCCCTCCACTTT.

The V gene is TRBV6-5, the J gene TRBJ2-2; D is undetermined. This CDR3 contains 16 residues. Trimming took off 2 bases at V and 0 bases at J, with 10 bases between the two ends. Germline V gene sequence: CDR1 MNHEY, CDR2 SVGAGI. In DNA, the CDR3 is TGTGCCAGCAGTTACATCAGACATGCGAACACCGGGGAGCTGTTTTTT. It encodes CASSYIRHANTGELFF.

The chain employs TRBV11-3 and TRBJ2-3; perhaps TRBD2 as D (7 bases). V lost 5 bases, J lost 1 base, and 10 bases lay in between. Germline V gene sequence: CDR1 SGHNT, CDR2 YENEEA. This CDR3 spans 14 amino acids. The CDR3: CASSREGGTDTQYF. The DNA of the CDR3 is TGTGCCAGCAGCAGGGAGGGGGGCACAGATACGCAGTATTTT.

V gene TRBV18 combines with J gene TRBJ1-1; possible D gene TRBD1, 5 bases. V lost 6 bases and J lost 4, with 18 bases in between. There are 15 residues in the CDR3. Germline values: CDR1 KGHSH, CDR2 LQKENI. The CDR3 sequence is CASSQNPQGGTEAFF. The DNA for the CDR3 is TGTGCCAGCTCCCAAAATCCCCAGGGAGGCACTGAAGCTTTCTTT. The full variable domain, its missing parts supplied by reference TRBV18 and TRBJ1-1, is NAGVMQNPRHLVRRRGQEARLRCSPMKGHSHVYWYRQLPEEGLKFMVYLQKENIIDESGMPKERFSAEFPKEGPSILRIQQVVRGDSAAYFCASSQNPQGGTEAFFGQGTRLTVV.

This chain connects TRBV5-4 to TRBJ2-7, with 8 bases that match TRBD1. The J segment lost 5 bases and the V segment lost 1 base, leaving 8 bases of the junction unmatched. The CDR3 is 15 residues long. Germline V lookup: CDR1 SGHNT, CDR2 YYREEE (reference sequence). CDR3 amino acids: CASSLRSRQGNEQYF. CDR3 DNA: TGTGCCAGCAGCTTGCGGTCCCGACAGGGGAACGAGCAGTACTTC.

This chain uses TRBV5-1 with TRBJ1-5; D possibly corresponds to TRBD1 (5 bases). The CDR3 spans 13 residues. V lost 6 bases and J lost 5, with 12 bases in between. The germline gives CDR1 SGHRS, CDR2 YFSETQ. CDR3 region: CASTWSRDQPQHF. As DNA, the CDR3 is TGCGCCAGCACGTGGAGCAGGGATCAGCCCCAGCATTTT.

The CDR3 spells CAISTAGTGKDNEQFF. The CDR3 nucleotides are TGTGCCATCAGCACCGCCGGGACAGGGAAAGACAATGAGCAGTTCTTC. V gene TRBV10-3 combines with J gene TRBJ2-1; 9 bases are a match to TRBD1. The V gene's germline CDR1 is ENHRY and CDR2 SYGVKD. CDR3 size: 16 residues. The V and J ends lost 6 bases and 5 bases, in that order; junction bases with no gene match: 11.